The clone carrying this TCR beta chain was seen ten or more times. CDR1 MGHRA and CDR2 YSYEKL come from the germline V gene. The trim removed 4 bases at V and 3 bases at J, leaving 3 bases unmatched. CDR3 length equals 14 residues. One entry per CDR3 protein, called by TCRdb with MiXCR from the 5' RACE reads. The sample shows fewer than 45,000 distinct CDR3 sequences, more than 5% of them seen only once. This record comes from a study of early T cells in non-severe SARS-CoV-2 infection. The sequencing sample was made of whole blood. The V gene is TRBV4-1, the J gene TRBJ2-5; TRBD1 matches at 9 bases. This clonotype originated in an adult who was a healthcare worker with PCR-confirmed SARS-CoV-2 infection or an uninfected control (not recorded which). CDR3 amino acids: CASSPGQGKETQYF. As DNA, the CDR3 is TGCGCCAGCAGCCCTGGACAGGGGAAAGAGACCCAGTACTTC.